The 18 T cell receptor beta chains presented below share a single source sample, sequenced in a study of T cells after yellow fever vaccination (dated 2019 in TCRdb). Receptor amplification or capture employed 5' RACE. Instrument on record: Illumina HiSeq 2500. TCRdb reprocessing: public reads trimmed at Q25 with fastp, clones called with MiXCR, in-frame beta chains kept. CDR3 protein sequences are deduplicated, and each keeps its most common genes and DNA. Here the sample has approximately 600,000 distinct CDR3 sequences; around an eighth occur a single time. Under 15% of the sample comes from the top ten. The meaning of the sample's treatment or condition label: live attenuated yellow fever vaccine strain. This sample comprised PBMCs, obtained on the day of the yellow fever booster vaccination. Receptor source: a man younger than 45 who received the YFV17D yellow fever vaccine.

The chain joins TRBV12-3 or TRBV12-4 to TRBJ2-5; a possible D gene is TRBD1 (6 bases). Trimming took off 4 bases at V and 1 base at J, with 13 bases between the two ends. There are 15 residues in the CDR3. This CDR3 reads CASSSEGQLQETQYF. CDR3 sequence (DNA): TGTGCCAGCAGTTCCGAAGGACAGCTCCAAGAGACCCAGTACTTC.

The chain carries TRBV29-1 and TRBJ2-2; D possibly corresponds to TRBD1 (5 bases). CDR1 and CDR2 from the germline V gene are SQVTM and ANQGSEA. This CDR3 is built from 14 residues. V was shortened by 5 bases and J by 2 bases, with 12 bases between the two germline ends. CDR3 loop: CSVTWGGNTGELFF. CDR3 nucleotides: TGCAGCGTTACTTGGGGCGGAAACACCGGGGAGCTGTTTTTT.

This chain joins TRBV10-3 and TRBJ2-1, with TRBD1 as a possible D gene (5 bases). The CDR3 covers 14 residues. Germline V lookup: CDR1 ENHRY, CDR2 SYGVKD. With 2 bases removed from V and 10 bases from J, the gap between germline ends came to 15 bases. The DNA of the CDR3 is TGTGCCATCAGTGAGCGACAGCCAAATGGGGAGCAGTTCTTC. It codes for CAISERQPNGEQFF.

This clonotype was found a few times. This rearrangement joins TRBV4-3 to TRBJ2-7; TRBD1 matches at 10 bases. Unmatched junction bases numbered 7, after V lost 3 bases and J lost 2 bases. The germline gives CDR1 LGHNA, CDR2 YSLEER. The CDR3 contains 16 residues. DNA of the CDR3: TGCGCCAGCAGCCACTCCGGGACAGGGGAGACCTACGAGCAGTACTTC. Its protein is CASSHSGTGETYEQYF.

This clonotype was observed a few times. This sequence joins TRBV6-1 and TRBJ2-3; D gene uncertain. The CDR3 totals 15 residues. Looked up from germline, CDR1 is MNHNS and CDR2 is SASEGT. V lost 6 bases, J lost 0 bases, and 13 bases lay in between. The CDR3 protein is CASRHDGTSTDTQYF. CDR3 nucleotide sequence: TGTGCCAGCAGACACGACGGCACTAGCACAGATACGCAGTATTTT.

This clonotype was counted a few times. The genes are TRBV11-1 and TRBJ1-5; D is perhaps TRBD1 (5 bases). The CDR3 has 18 amino acids. The V and J ends lost 3 bases and 2 bases respectively, with 20 bases between them. The germline gives CDR1 SGHAT, CDR2 FQDESV (reference sequence). Written as DNA, the CDR3 is TGTGCCAGCAGCTTTGGGCGGGGCGGAGGATCCGGCAATCAGCCCCAGCATTTT. This encodes CASSFGRGGGSGNQPQHF.

V and J are TRBV4-3 and TRBJ2-1; no reliable D call. V was clipped by 0 bases and J by 7 bases, with 7 bases between them. CDR1 and CDR2 from the germline V gene are LGHNA and YSLEER. This CDR3 spans 13 amino acids. CDR3 sequence reads: CASSQEVLNEQFF. CDR3 nucleotide sequence: TGCGCCAGCAGCCAAGAGGTATTAAATGAGCAGTTCTTC.

This clonotype has just a few counts. The chain combines TRBV20-1 with TRBJ2-7, with a possible D match to TRBD2 (6 bases). Germline V gene lookup returns CDR1 DFQATT and CDR2 SNEGSKA (reference sequence). The CDR3 extends over 12 amino acids. The V end was cut by 7 bases, the J end by 5 bases, with 15 bases between. The DNA for the CDR3 is TGCAGTGTGGTGGTCTCGGGGGACGAGCAGTACTTC. Translation gives CSVVVSGDEQYF.

This chain links TRBV10-3 with TRBJ2-2; D is undetermined. Trimming pared 3 bases from V and 5 bases from J, leaving 10 bases between. CDR1 and CDR2 (germline): ENHRY, SYGVKD. This CDR3 contains 14 residues. The CDR3 nucleotides read TGTGCCATCAGTGACTCGAGTCGGACCGGGGAGCTGTTTTTT. It encodes CAISDSSRTGELFF.

This clonotype was counted between two and nine times. The chain is built from TRBV7-2 and TRBJ2-2; TRBD1 matches 8 bases. Germline assignment: CDR1 SGHTA and CDR2 FQGNSA. The CDR3 extends over 15 amino acids. Trimming at V came to 10 bases and at J to 2 bases, leaving 9 bases not matched to a gene. The CDR3 reads CATRQGSYNTGELFF. The CDR3 bases are TGTGCCACCAGACAGGGGTCTTACAACACCGGGGAGCTGTTTTTT.

V gene TRBV27 combines with J gene TRBJ2-1; D not resolved. The CDR3 is 13 residues long. Germline lookup yields CDR1 MNHEY and CDR2 SMNVEV (reference sequence). With 5 bases removed from V and 5 bases from J, the gap between germline ends came to 10 bases. CDR3 coding DNA: TGTGCCAGCAGTACCTCATGGCACAATGAGCAGTTCTTC. Amino acid sequence: CASSTSWHNEQFF.

J is TRBJ1-4 and V is TRBV5-5, with TRBD1 matching over 10 bases. The junction had 0 bases not matched to a gene; V was cut back by 0 bases and J by 7 bases. Per the germline V gene, CDR1 is SGHKS and CDR2 is YYEKEE (reference sequence). This CDR3 comprises 14 residues. CDR3 in DNA: TGTGCCAGCAGCTTGGGACAGGGGGCTGAAAAACTGTTTTTT. This codes for CASSLGQGAEKLFF.

The rearrangement uses TRBV5-1 and TRBJ1-1; maybe TRBD1 (6 bases). Germline CDR1 reads SGHRS; CDR2 reads YFSETQ. This CDR3 contains 17 residues. Trimming took off 0 bases at V and 0 bases at J, with 15 bases between the two ends. CDR3 DNA sequence: TGCGCCAGCAGCTTGGAGTTGGGGGGCGCGGTGAACACTGAAGCTTTCTTT. The encoded protein is CASSLELGGAVNTEAFF.

The chain joins TRBV28 to TRBJ2-1, with TRBD2 as a possible D gene (6 bases). Trimming took off 3 bases at V and 10 bases at J, with 19 bases between the two ends. This CDR3 spans 15 amino acids. Germline loops: CDR1 MDHEN, CDR2 SYDVKM. CDR3 region: CASSLSAGHRREQFF. The CDR3 coding sequence is TGTGCCAGCAGTTTGTCAGCGGGCCATCGCCGGGAGCAGTTCTTC. Full variable domain (remainder filled in from reference TRBV28 and TRBJ2-1): DVKVTQSSRYLVKRTGEKVFLECVQDMDHENMFWYRQDPGLGLRLIYFSYDVKMKEKGDIPEGYSVSREKKERFSLILESASTNQTSMYLCASSLSAGHRREQFFGPGTRLTVL.

This clonotype was recorded many times. The chain is built from TRBV5-1 and TRBJ1-2; 7 positions match TRBD1. Germline trimming cut 5 bases from V and 2 bases from J; bases unmatched to any gene: 6. Germline CDR1 reads SGHRS; CDR2 reads YFSETQ. This CDR3 is 14 amino acids long. This CDR3 is CASSPGTANYGYTF. CDR3 sequence (DNA): TGCGCCAGCAGTCCCGGGACAGCCAACTATGGCTACACCTTC. Variable domain in full (rest from reference TRBV5-1 and TRBJ1-2): KAGVTQTPRYLIKTRGQQVTLSCSPISGHRSVSWYQQTPGQGLQFLFEYFSETQRNKGNFPGRFSGRQFSNSRSEMNVSTLELGDSALYLCASSPGTANYGYTFGSGTRLTVV.

The gene calls are TRBV5-1 and TRBJ2-5; D might be TRBD1 (6 bases). Per germline, CDR1 SGHRS and CDR2 YFSETQ. The germline V and J ends were trimmed by 0 bases and 5 bases, with 17 bases remaining between them. The CDR3 extends over 16 amino acids. CDR3 in amino acids: CASSLGGRVGQETQYF. CDR3 DNA sequence: TGCGCCAGCAGCTTGGGGGGGCGAGTGGGTCAGGAGACCCAGTACTTC.

The CDR3 coding sequence is TGTGCCAGCAGCCATCCCAGACTAGCGCTAACAAGCGAGCAGTACTTC. It codes for CASSHPRLALTSEQYF. The rearrangement uses TRBV14 and TRBJ2-7; the match to TRBD2 covers 8 bases. This CDR3 contains 16 residues. Germline CDR1 SGHDN, CDR2 FVKESK. With 3 bases clipped from V and 6 bases from J, the junction kept 13 bases outside the gene matches.

This clonotype came up a few times. This rearrangement joins TRBV20-1 to TRBJ1-5, with D perhaps TRBD1 (6 bases). The V end lost 6 bases, the J end lost 1 base, and 13 bases lay between the germline ends. Germline lookup yields CDR1 DFQATT and CDR2 SNEGSKA (reference sequence). This CDR3 region has 14 residues. In DNA form, the CDR3 reads TGCAGTGCCTTGGGGGGGCCGAGCAATCAGCCCCAGCATTTT. Amino acids: CSALGGPSNQPQHF.